This passage covers 18 T cell receptor beta chains from one sample sequenced in a study of blood T cell repertoires in COVID-19. The assay was immunoSEQ multiplex PCR, and TCRdb's table has in-frame clones only and misses some. The sample records about 15,000 clones, about 87% being singletons. The sequenced sample was peripheral blood. The receptor source for this set is a human donor in a cohort sampled during active COVID-19.

The rearrangement joins TRBV19 to TRBJ2-7, with TRBD1 matching over 7 bases. V was pared by 5 bases and J by 4 bases, with 5 bases of the junction left unmatched. This CDR3 has 13 amino acids. CDR1 and CDR2 (germline): LNHDA, SQIVND (reference sequence). CDR3 nucleotides: TGTGCCAGTAGTGAGACAGGGAGATACGAGCAGTACTTC. It specifies CASSETGRYEQYF.

This sequence joins TRBV28 and TRBJ2-7, with a tentative D call TRBD1 (5 bases). The CDR3 runs 13 residues. Trimming pared 3 bases from V and 7 bases from J, leaving 13 bases between. CDR1 is MDHEN and CDR2 is SYDVKM in the germline V gene. The CDR3 DNA reads TGTGCCAGCAGTTTTGTAGGGGATTGGGAGCAGTACTTC. Protein: CASSFVGDWEQYF.

The rearrangement uses TRBV5-6 and TRBJ1-6; D is possibly TRBD1 (5 bases). CDR3 size: 16 residues. Trimming removed 3 bases from V and 5 bases from J, with 15 bases in between. Germline loops: CDR1 SGHDT, CDR2 YYEEEE. The DNA for the CDR3 is TGTGCCAGCAGCTCGGCGACAGATAGCAATAATTCACCCCTCCACTTT. Its translation is CASSSATDSNNSPLHF.

The J gene is TRBJ2-1, the V gene TRBV5-1; a possible D gene is TRBD2 (5 bases). V gave up 4 bases and J gave up 5 bases, with 13 bases separating them. This CDR3 has 14 amino acids. Germline V gives CDR1 SGHRS, CDR2 YFSETQ. The DNA of the CDR3 is TGCGCCAGCAGCGAGAGCGGAAACAACAATGAGCAGTTCTTC. Residues: CASSESGNNNEQFF.

The chain's CDR3 is CASRPTGGYGYTF. The CDR3 DNA sequence: TGTGCCAGCAGGCCAACAGGGGGCTATGGCTACACCTTC. The chain is built from TRBV27 and TRBJ1-2; 8 bases fit TRBD1. The CDR3 contains 13 residues. CDR1 and CDR2 (germline): MNHEY, SMNVEV (reference sequence). After removal of 6 bases from V and 4 bases from J, the junction contained 4 bases not matched to a gene.

The CDR3 coding sequence is TGCGCCAGCAGCCAAGAGTTGAGGAGTTACCTACACTATGGCTACACCTTC. Protein product: CASSQELRSYLHYGYTF. The V gene is TRBV4-1, the J gene TRBJ1-2, with D unresolved. V was pared by 0 bases and J by 3 bases, with 17 bases between. Looked up from germline, CDR1 is MGHRA and CDR2 is YSYEKL. CDR3 length equals 17 residues.

The chain recombines TRBV19 with TRBJ1-1; maybe TRBD1 (5 bases). The CDR3 sequence is 13 residues long. Looked up from germline, CDR1 is LNHDA and CDR2 is SQIVND (reference sequence). V dropped 1 base and J dropped 7 bases, with 10 bases sitting between them. The CDR3 DNA reads as TGTGCCAGTAGTATAGGGACACTACTTGAAGCTTTCTTT. Translation: CASSIGTLLEAFF.

The chain couples TRBV4-1 to TRBJ1-2; 7 bases align to TRBD1. The CDR3 length is 15 residues. Germline lookup yields CDR1 MGHRA and CDR2 YSYEKL. The V segment lost 0 bases and the J segment 5 bases; nucleotides outside the gene matches: 6. CDR3 sequence: CASSQDRGQRYGYTF. In DNA, the CDR3 is TGCGCCAGCAGCCAAGATAGGGGGCAGAGATATGGCTACACCTTC.

V gene TRBV28 combines with J gene TRBJ2-1; a possible D gene is TRBD1 (6 bases). Germline V lookup: CDR1 MDHEN, CDR2 SYDVKM. The germline V and J ends were trimmed by 1 base and 2 bases, with 12 bases remaining between them. The CDR3 is 16 residues long. CDR3 amino acids: CASSLSGQPAYNEQFF. The CDR3 bases are TGTGCCAGCAGTTTATCTGGACAGCCAGCCTACAATGAGCAGTTCTTC. Full variable domain (rest looked up from reference TRBV28 and TRBJ2-1): DVKVTQSSRYLVKRTGEKVFLECVQDMDHENMFWYRQDPGLGLRLIYFSYDVKMKEKGDIPEGYSVSREKKERFSLILESASTNQTSMYLCASSLSGQPAYNEQFFGPGTRLTVL.

This clone was detected once. Here the CDR3 DNA reads TGTGCCAGCATACCCACAGGGGGCTACGAGCAGTACTTC. Translating gives CASIPTGGYEQYF. This chain links TRBV2 with TRBJ2-7; 8 bases map to TRBD1. Germline CDR1 SNHLY, CDR2 FYNNEI. J was trimmed by 3 bases and V by 7 bases; bases with no gene match: 5. The length of the CDR3 is 13 residues.

The chain carries TRBV5-6 and TRBJ2-3, with D unclear. CDR1 is SGHDT and CDR2 is YYEEEE in the germline V gene. With 4 bases removed from V and 4 bases from J, the gap between germline ends came to 7 bases. The CDR3 is 12 amino acids. Written as DNA, the CDR3 is TGTGCCAGCAGCGACTTGGCAGATACGCAGTATTTT. Its translation: CASSDLADTQYF.

The CDR3, as DNA: TGTGCCAGTAGTATTTCCCTAAGCTACGAGCAGTACTTC. It translates to CASSISLSYEQYF. The chain has TRBV19 and TRBJ2-7; unclear D gene. V was cut by 3 bases and J by 3 bases, with 9 bases left in between. The CDR3 runs to 13 residues. From germline, CDR1 is LNHDA and CDR2 SQIVND (reference sequence).

The V gene is TRBV12-5, the J gene TRBJ1-5; the D gene is possibly TRBD1 (6 bases). There are 15 residues in the CDR3. Germline V gene sequence: CDR1 LGHNT, CDR2 FRNRAP. The ends were cut back, 7 bases at V and 0 bases at J, with 13 bases in the middle. DNA of the CDR3: TGTGCTAGTGCCGGGGACAACTATAGCAATCAGCCCCAGCATTTT. Its translation is CASAGDNYSNQPQHF.

The V gene is TRBV2, the J gene TRBJ2-7; 9 nucleotides line up with TRBD2. Germline lookup yields CDR1 SNHLY and CDR2 FYNNEI. This CDR3 is 15 amino acids long. With 6 bases clipped from V and 7 bases from J, the junction kept 13 bases outside the gene matches. DNA for the CDR3: TGTGCCAGCAGAGATCTAGCGGGGACCTTTGGGGAGCAGTACTTC. This codes for CASRDLAGTFGEQYF.

There are a few counts of this clone. The chain has TRBV19 and TRBJ1-4; the match to TRBD1 covers 7 bases. In germline, CDR1 is LNHDA, CDR2 SQIVND (reference sequence). The CDR3 contains 18 residues. J was trimmed by 0 bases and V by 4 bases; bases with no gene match: 11. CDR3 coding DNA: TGTGCCAGTAGTACCCCCGGGACAGCATATACAACTAATGAAAAACTGTTTTTT. This gives the protein CASSTPGTAYTTNEKLFF.

V gene TRBV9 combines with J gene TRBJ2-1, with 7 bases lining up with TRBD1. Germline V gene lookup returns CDR1 SGDLS and CDR2 YYNGEE. Trimming took 4 bases from V and 11 from J; bases not matched to a gene: 6. The CDR3 has 12 amino acids. The CDR3 bases are TGTGCCAGCAGCACACAGGGGATCCAGCAGTTCTTC. It is translated as CASSTQGIQQFF. The full variable domain, with the rest looked up from reference TRBV9 and TRBJ2-1, is DSGVTQTPKHLITATGQRVTLRCSPRSGDLSVYWYQQSLDQGLQFLIQYYNGEERAKGNILERFSAQQFPDLHSELNLSSLELGDSALYFCASSTQGIQQFFGPGTRLTVL.

V usage is TRBV6-4 and J usage is TRBJ2-1; the match to TRBD2 covers 7 bases. Germline values: CDR1 MRHNA, CDR2 SNTAGT. This CDR3 is built from 15 residues. V dropped 6 bases and J dropped 2; count of bases not matched to a gene: 7. CDR3 loop: CASRMIAGPYNEQFF. The CDR3 DNA sequence: TGTGCCAGCAGAATGATAGCGGGTCCCTACAATGAGCAGTTCTTC.

CDR3: CASKFLGAYEQYF. As DNA, the CDR3 is TGTGCCAGCAAATTTTTAGGGGCCTACGAGCAGTACTTC. This rearrangement joins TRBV27 to TRBJ2-7, with a weak D call TRBD1 (5 bases). The germline V gene encodes CDR1 MNHEY and CDR2 SMNVEV (reference sequence). V lost 7 bases and J lost 2, with 12 bases in between. The CDR3 has 13 residues.